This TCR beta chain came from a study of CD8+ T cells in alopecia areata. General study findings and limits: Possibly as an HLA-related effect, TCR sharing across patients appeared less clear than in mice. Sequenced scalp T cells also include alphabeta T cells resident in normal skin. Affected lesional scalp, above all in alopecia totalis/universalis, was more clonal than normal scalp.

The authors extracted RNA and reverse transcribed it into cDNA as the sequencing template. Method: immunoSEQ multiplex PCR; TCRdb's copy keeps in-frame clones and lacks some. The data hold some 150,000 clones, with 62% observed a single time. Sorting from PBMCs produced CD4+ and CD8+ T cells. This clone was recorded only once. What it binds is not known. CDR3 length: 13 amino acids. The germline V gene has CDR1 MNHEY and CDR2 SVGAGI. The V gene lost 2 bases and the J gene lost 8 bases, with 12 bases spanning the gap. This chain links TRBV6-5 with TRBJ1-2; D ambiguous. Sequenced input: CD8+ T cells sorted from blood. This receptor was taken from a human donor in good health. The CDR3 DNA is TGTGCCAGCAGTTACACTGATAAAGGGGGCTACACCTTC. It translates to CASSYTDKGGYTF.